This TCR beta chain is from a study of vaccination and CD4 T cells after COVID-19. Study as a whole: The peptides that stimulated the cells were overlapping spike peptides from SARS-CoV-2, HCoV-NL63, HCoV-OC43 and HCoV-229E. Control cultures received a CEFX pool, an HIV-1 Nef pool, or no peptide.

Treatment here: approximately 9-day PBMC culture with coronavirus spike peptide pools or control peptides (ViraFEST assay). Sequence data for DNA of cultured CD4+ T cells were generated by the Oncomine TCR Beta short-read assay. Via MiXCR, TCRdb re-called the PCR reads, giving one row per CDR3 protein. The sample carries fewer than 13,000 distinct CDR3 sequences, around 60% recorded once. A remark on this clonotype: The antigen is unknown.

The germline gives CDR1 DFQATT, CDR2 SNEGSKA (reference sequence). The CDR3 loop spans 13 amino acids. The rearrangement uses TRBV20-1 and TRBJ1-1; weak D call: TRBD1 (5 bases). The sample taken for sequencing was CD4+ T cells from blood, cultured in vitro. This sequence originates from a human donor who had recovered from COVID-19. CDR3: CSAVQGWDTEAFF. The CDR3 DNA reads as TGCAGCGCTGTTCAGGGCTGGGACACTGAAGCTTTCTTT.